This T cell receptor beta chain is drawn from a study of identical twins. Findings and limits, study-wide: Clonotypes of the beta chain that were abundant in cord blood carried fewer insertions (memory repertoires showed none). Zero-insertion analyses might be partly confounded by invariant T cells like MAIT and iNKT.

This clonotype was seen at least ten times. Its antigen is still unknown. Germline CDR1 and CDR2: ENHRY and SYGVKD. V dropped 10 bases and J dropped 5 bases, with 11 bases sitting between them. This CDR3 comprises 11 residues. TCRdb re-derived calls from the 5' RACE reads in MiXCR, one entry per CDR3 protein. The table has hundreds of thousands of distinct CDR3 sequences, less than 7% seen once; the top ten hold approximately 1.6%. The sequenced sample consisted of naive T cells sorted from blood. This sequence joins TRBV10-3 and TRBJ2-5, with D tentatively TRBD1 (6 bases). The receptor was isolated from a man between 18 and 29 years old in good health. CDR3 DNA: TGTGCCACCCAAGGGGGTGAGACCCAGTACTTC. This translates into CATQGGETQYF.